These 24 T cell receptor beta chains were all obtained from the same sample, sequenced in a study of T cells in Graves' hyperthyroidism and ophthalmopathy. Amplification yielded TCR beta CDR3 regions, with RNA transcripts as the source. Using the HTBI primer set, a first-round RT-PCR was run on the TCR CDR3. Via MiXCR, TCRdb re-called the multiplex PCR reads, giving one row per CDR3 protein. Of hundreds of thousands of distinct CDR3 sequences in the sample, 13% to 15% were seen once. What was sequenced was blood. Every receptor here comes from a woman aged 18-29 years with Graves' hyperthyroidism.

The rearrangement joins TRBV15 to TRBJ1-5; a possible D gene is TRBD1 (6 bases). The germline V gene has CDR1 LNHNV and CDR2 YYDKDF (reference sequence). The CDR3 is made up of 14 amino acids. Trimming took 3 bases from V and 6 from J, leaving 12 bases between them. For the CDR3, the DNA is TGTGCCACCAGCAGCGGACAGCAGAGTCAGCCCCAGCATTTT. Encoded protein: CATSSGQQSQPQHF.

This clonotype was seen at least ten times. This sequence joins TRBV12-3 or TRBV12-4 and TRBJ2-1; TRBD1 is a possible D gene (5 bases). The CDR3 is 15 amino acids. Trimming cost V 10 bases and J 0 bases, with 16 bases left between them. The CDR3, as DNA: TGTGCCACGTATCAGGGATCCAGCTCCTACAATGAGCAGTTCTTC. Translating it yields CATYQGSSSYNEQFF.

This clonotype was picked up a small number of times. The V call is TRBV7-8, the J call TRBJ2-7; D remains ambiguous. This CDR3 region has 14 residues. Germline CDR1 and CDR2: SGHVS and FQNEAQ. Deletions cut 6 bases from V and 3 bases from J, with 15 bases between. DNA of the CDR3: TGTGCCAGCAGTCCAAGACTTAATAACTACGAGCAGTACTTC. Translated, it gives CASSPRLNNYEQYF.

This clonotype was detected many times. CDR3 nucleotides: TGTGCCAGCAGCCAAAGCGGGAGTGGCAATGAGCAGTTCTTC. Its protein is CASSQSGSGNEQFF. The gene calls are TRBV3-1 and TRBJ2-1, with TRBD2 identical over 8 bases. Germline values: CDR1 LGHDT, CDR2 YNNKEL (reference sequence). This CDR3 has 14 residues. Trimming took 2 bases from V and 6 from J; bases not matched to a gene: 3.

This clonotype was counted at least ten times. This chain's CDR3 is CASSFSGNTGNTIYF. The CDR3, as DNA: TGTGCCAGCAGTTTTTCGGGCAACACGGGAAACACCATATATTTT. This sequence joins TRBV12-3 or TRBV12-4 and TRBJ1-3; D gene ambiguous. This CDR3 comprises 15 residues. Trimming removed 3 bases at V and 4 bases at J, with 13 bases between.

Ten or more counts support this clonotype. This chain joins TRBV6-6 and TRBJ2-5, with 8 bases lining up with TRBD2. The CDR3 sequence is 15 residues long. CDR1 is MNHNY and CDR2 is SVGAGI in the germline V gene (reference sequence). After removal of 0 bases from V and 4 bases from J, the junction contained 4 bases not matched to a gene. The CDR3 DNA follows: TGTGCCAGCAGTTACTCAACGGGGGGGGGAGAGACCCAGTACTTC. Encoded protein: CASSYSTGGGETQYF.

This clonotype has a count of ten or more. The chain couples TRBV5-6 to TRBJ1-1, with D tentatively TRBD1 (6 bases). V was pared by 0 bases and J by 7 bases, with 13 bases between. This CDR3 spans 14 amino acids. Germline V CDR1 and CDR2: SGHDT, YYEEEE. CDR3 residues: CASSLGTGTIEAFF. CDR3 coding DNA: TGTGCCAGCAGCTTGGGGACCGGGACAATTGAAGCTTTCTTT.

This clonotype has a count of ten or more. J is TRBJ1-1 and V is TRBV28, with D unresolved. Germline assignment: CDR1 MDHEN and CDR2 SYDVKM. V was cut by 5 bases and J by 4 bases, with 17 bases left in between. The CDR3 extends over 15 amino acids. As DNA, the CDR3 is TGTGCCAGCAGTCCGACTAGGGAGGTAGGCACTGAAGCTTTCTTT. Protein product: CASSPTREVGTEAFF. The entire variable domain, with the rest obtained from reference TRBV28 and TRBJ1-1, is as follows: DVKVTQSSRYLVKRTGEKVFLECVQDMDHENMFWYRQDPGLGLRLIYFSYDVKMKEKGDIPEGYSVSREKKERFSLILESASTNQTSMYLCASSPTREVGTEAFFGQGTRLTVV.

This clonotype was picked up many times. DNA for the CDR3: TGTGCCAGGACAGGGTCCCCAGATACGCAGTATTTT. Its protein product is CARTGSPDTQYF. The chain employs TRBV2 and TRBJ2-3; 7 bases fit TRBD1. CDR3 length equals 12 residues. J gave up 4 bases and V 9 bases, and 4 bases lay outside the gene matches. Per the germline V gene, CDR1 is SNHLY and CDR2 is FYNNEI.

This clonotype was counted a few times. The chain joins TRBV13 to TRBJ1-5, with 7 bases lining up with TRBD1. This CDR3 has 19 residues. Germline CDR1 PRHDT, CDR2 FYEKMQ (reference sequence). Losses at the gene ends were 5 bases for V and 2 bases for J; bases not matched to a gene: 18. The chain's CDR3 is CASSANRGKGAGGNQPQHF. The CDR3 region has the DNA TGTGCCAGCAGCGCAAACCGGGGAAAGGGGGCCGGTGGCAATCAGCCCCAGCATTTT.

The chain employs TRBV12-3 or TRBV12-4 and TRBJ1-5, with D possibly matching TRBD1 (5 bases). V lost 5 bases and J 9 bases, leaving 11 bases between the germline ends. The CDR3 is 12 amino acids. CDR3 residues: CASSPGPRPQHF. The CDR3 nucleotides are TGTGCCAGCAGTCCGGGGCCGCGGCCCCAGCATTTT.

This clonotype was seen at least ten times. The rearrangement joins TRBV28 to TRBJ1-4; 9 bases match TRBD1. V dropped 5 bases and J dropped 10; count of bases not matched to a gene: 11. Germline-derived CDR1 and CDR2 are MDHEN and SYDVKM. CDR3 length equals 15 residues. The CDR3 DNA sequence: TGTGCCAGCAGTGGCTTCCGGGACAGGGCGAGAAAACTGTTTTTT. Translating it yields CASSGFRDRARKLFF. Combining the CDR3 with reference TRBV28 and TRBJ1-4 gives the whole variable domain DVKVTQSSRYLVKRTGEKVFLECVQDMDHENMFWYRQDPGLGLRLIYFSYDVKMKEKGDIPEGYSVSREKKERFSLILESASTNQTSMYLCASSGFRDRARKLFFGSGTQLSVL.

This chain joins TRBV12-3 or TRBV12-4 and TRBJ2-7; either TRBD1 or TRBD2 may fit D (5 bases each). Deletions cut 5 bases from V and 3 bases from J, with 17 bases between. CDR3 length equals 15 residues. The CDR3 region has the DNA TGTGCCAGCAGTCTCCAAGGGACGGCCTTCTACGAGCAGTACTTC. As protein: CASSLQGTAFYEQYF.

This clonotype was observed at least ten times. V and J are TRBV30 and TRBJ2-2, with D possibly being TRBD2 (6 bases). This CDR3 is built from 16 residues. From germline, CDR1 is GTSNPN and CDR2 SVGIG (reference sequence). V was trimmed by 2 bases and J by 1 base, leaving 14 bases between them. CDR3 nucleotides: TGTGCCTGGAGTTCCCCCGGGACTGGGAACACCGGGGAGCTGTTTTTT. The encoded protein is CAWSSPGTGNTGELFF. Variable domain in full (rest from reference TRBV30 and TRBJ2-2): SQTIHQWPATLVQPVGSPLSLECTVEGTSNPNLYWYRQAAGRGLQLLFYSVGIGQISSEVPQNLSASRPQDRQFILSSKKLLLSDSGFYLCAWSSPGTGNTGELFFGEGSRLTVL.

This clonotype was counted at least ten times. The genes are TRBV7-9 and TRBJ2-7, with D possibly being TRBD1 or TRBD2 (5 bases each). Trimming left V 5 bases short and J 2 bases short, with 19 bases between. CDR1 and CDR2 from the germline V gene are SEHNR and FQNEAQ (reference sequence). The CDR3 contains 16 residues. The CDR3 is CASSRLGASDTYEQYF. The DNA of the CDR3 is TGTGCCAGCAGCCGCCTCGGGGCATCCGACACCTACGAGCAGTACTTC.

This clonotype was seen many times. The chain couples TRBV5-1 to TRBJ1-4; 8 bases map to TRBD1. The length of the CDR3 is 14 residues. Germline V gives CDR1 SGHRS, CDR2 YFSETQ. V shed 2 bases, J shed 6 bases, and the junction held 3 bases outside the gene matches. This chain's CDR3 is CASSFQGAHEKLFF. CDR3 in DNA: TGCGCCAGCAGCTTCCAGGGGGCGCATGAAAAACTGTTTTTT.

In its sample, this clonotype was seen many times. At one end the junction does not follow the germline gene, possibly because of a read error. The chain has TRBV6-1 and TRBJ2-3; TRBD2 aligns across 15 bases. The length of the CDR3 is 17 residues. Looked up from germline, CDR1 is MNHNS and CDR2 is SASEGT. CDR3 sequence: CASSSGLAGGGTDTQYF. CDR3 in DNA: TGTGCCAGCAGTTCAGGACTAGCGGGAGGGGGCACGGATACGCAGTATTTT.

In its sample, this clonotype was seen many times. The rearrangement uses TRBV5-1 and TRBJ2-1, with D perhaps TRBD2 (5 bases). Germline loops: CDR1 SGHRS, CDR2 YFSETQ. Trimming cost V 7 bases and J 4 bases, with 12 bases left between them. The CDR3 covers 13 residues. CDR3 in amino acids: CASGRGEYNEQFF. The CDR3 DNA is TGCGCCAGCGGCCGTGGGGAGTACAATGAGCAGTTCTTC.

The V and J genes are TRBV4-1 and TRBJ2-3; D is undetermined. The ends were cut back, 0 bases at V and 6 bases at J, with 7 bases in the middle. Germline CDR1 reads MGHRA; CDR2 reads YSYEKL. This CDR3 has 13 amino acids. The CDR3 is CASSQDPSDTQYF. The CDR3 region has the DNA TGCGCCAGCAGCCAAGACCCCAGCGATACGCAGTATTTT.

J is TRBJ2-3 and V is TRBV3-1; a weak D match, TRBD2 (6 bases). Germline loops: CDR1 LGHDT, CDR2 YNNKEL (reference sequence). V was clipped by 4 bases and J by 3 bases, with 11 bases between them. This CDR3 spans 14 amino acids. Here the CDR3 reads CASSPEEGTDTQYF. The CDR3 coding sequence is TGTGCCAGCAGCCCAGAGGAGGGAACAGATACGCAGTATTTT.

This clonotype was detected many times. The rearrangement joins TRBV29-1 to TRBJ1-1; D remains unclear. V was shortened by 4 bases and J by 1 base, with 7 bases between the two germline ends. Germline V gives CDR1 SQVTM, CDR2 ANQGSEA. The CDR3 runs to 12 residues. Here the CDR3 reads CSVVAGNTEAFF. CDR3 bases: TGCAGCGTTGTGGCCGGGAACACTGAAGCTTTCTTT.

In DNA form, the CDR3 reads TGCGCCAGCAGTCATCGACTAGCGGGGAACACCGGGGAGCTGTTTTTT. The encoded protein is CASSHRLAGNTGELFF. The V gene is TRBV5-1, the J gene TRBJ2-2, with 10 nucleotides matching TRBD2. The CDR3 is 16 residues long. Germline-derived CDR1 and CDR2 are SGHRS and YFSETQ. The V segment lost 5 bases and the J segment 1 base; nucleotides outside the gene matches: 5.

This clonotype was recorded many times. The gene calls are TRBV30 and TRBJ2-7, with D perhaps being TRBD1 or TRBD2 (7 bases each). This CDR3 region has 15 residues. Trimming removed 0 bases at V and 3 bases at J, with 15 bases between. Germline CDR1 and CDR2: GTSNPN and SVGIG (reference sequence). The CDR3 DNA is TGTGCCTGGAGTGTACGGCAGGGGGGGGACTACGAGCAGTACTTC. Translating gives CAWSVRQGGDYEQYF.

This clonotype was seen more than once but under ten times. This rearrangement joins TRBV6-1 to TRBJ1-1, with D possibly being TRBD1 (6 bases). The CDR3 extends over 13 amino acids. In germline, CDR1 is MNHNS, CDR2 SASEGT. The V end lost 5 bases, the J end lost 10 bases, and 17 bases lay between the germline ends. CDR3 in amino acids: CASSTWAGGTAFF. The CDR3, as DNA: TGTGCCAGCAGTACTTGGGCGGGGGGCACAGCTTTCTTT.